This T cell receptor beta chain was captured by sequencing in a study of T cell repertoires in cytomegalovirus infection. Study information: Both CMV infection and a matching HLA type were indicated by public TCR beta signatures. Findings and limits, study-wide: In two of eight donors, the top clonotype was HLA-C-restricted CMV-specific. Totalled public TCR beta family frequency picked out people who carried CMV plus the relevant HLA.

Germline trimming cut 7 bases from V and 11 bases from J; bases unmatched to any gene: 13. This CDR3 region has 13 residues. Germline CDR1 is LNHDA and CDR2 is SQIVND (reference sequence). With respect to this clonotype: What it recognizes is unknown.

TCRdb reprocessed the reads with MiXCR, giving one entry per CDR3 protein. Of fewer than 650,000 distinct CDR3 sequences listed, 40% are singletons. The source is a human donor in good health (CMV status not recorded). Some clones in this sample may be carry-over from other donors' samples. The rearrangement uses TRBV19 and TRBJ1-1; TRBD1 agrees at 7 bases. The sample in question was cultured PBMCs, obtained from culture after CMV antigen stimulation. The CDR3 protein is CASTPITGTAAFF. The CDR3 DNA sequence: TGTGCCAGTACTCCGATTACCGGGACAGCGGCTTTCTTT. The full variable domain, its missing parts supplied by reference TRBV19 and TRBJ1-1, is DGGITQSPKYLFRKEGQNVTLSCEQNLNHDAMYWYRQDPGQGLRLIYYSQIVNDFQKGDIAEGYSVSREKKESFPLTVTSAQKNPTAFYLCASTPITGTAAFFGQGTRLTVV.